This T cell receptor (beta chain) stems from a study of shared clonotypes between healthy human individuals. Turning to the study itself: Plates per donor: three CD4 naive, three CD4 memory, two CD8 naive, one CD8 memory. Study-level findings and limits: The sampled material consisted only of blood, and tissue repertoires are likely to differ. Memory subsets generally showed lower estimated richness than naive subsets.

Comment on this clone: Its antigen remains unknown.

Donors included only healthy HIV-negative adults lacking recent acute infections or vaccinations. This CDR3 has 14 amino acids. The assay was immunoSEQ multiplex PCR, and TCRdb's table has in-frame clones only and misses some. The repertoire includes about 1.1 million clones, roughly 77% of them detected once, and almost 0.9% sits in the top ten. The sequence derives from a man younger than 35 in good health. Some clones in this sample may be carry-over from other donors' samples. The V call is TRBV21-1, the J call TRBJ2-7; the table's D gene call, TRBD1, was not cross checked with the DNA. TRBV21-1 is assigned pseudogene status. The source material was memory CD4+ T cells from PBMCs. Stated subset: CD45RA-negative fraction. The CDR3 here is CASSSRQGRNEQYF. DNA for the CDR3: TGTGCCAGCAGCTCACGACAGGGGAGAAACGAGCAGTACTTC.